This note documents a single T cell receptor (beta chain) sequence. Its target is not known. The source of the sample is a study of cytomegalovirus exposure and HLA in healthy donors. Study background: A previous analysis identified approximately 120 million unique TCR beta sequences derived from about 180 million T cells. Study-wide findings and caveats: For most TCR sequences rarity was the rule, although some public TCRs occurred in many donors. A later analysis linked a missense DCLRE1C variant to TCR beta V- and J-gene trimming.

Researchers ran the PCR with 60 Vbeta and 13 Jbeta primers. Libraries were prepared by immunoSEQ multiplex PCR; TCRdb keeps only in-frame clonotypes and omits some of them. The sample contains over 150,000 clones, around 88% of which appear only once. The source material was PBMCs. The receptor's source is a woman aged 25 to 39 in good health and CMV-seronegative.

The CDR3: CASSRQGGNQPQHF. CDR3 bases: TGTGCCAGCAGTAGGCAGGGGGGAAATCAGCCCCAGCATTTT. J is TRBJ1-5 and V is TRBV6-5; 7 bases agree with TRBD1. The CDR3 consists of 14 residues. The V gene end was trimmed by 5 bases and the J gene end by 4 bases; junction bases not matched to a gene: 5. The germline gives CDR1 MNHEY, CDR2 SVGAGI.